The source of this TCR beta chain is a study of blood T cell repertoires in COVID-19. CDR1 MDHEN and CDR2 SYDVKM come from the germline V gene. The J segment lost 13 bases and the V segment lost 6 bases, leaving 16 bases of the junction unmatched. The CDR3 is made up of 16 amino acids. Profiling relied on immunoSEQ multiplex PCR, and the TCRdb table lists in-frame clones only, not all of them. The sample consists of fewer than 85,000 clones, about 79% of them appearing once. The sequencing sample was made of peripheral blood. The V gene is TRBV28, the J gene TRBJ1-6; 9 nucleotides line up with TRBD1. The receptor was derived from a woman between 55 and 75 years old with acute or convalescent COVID-19. CDR3 residues: CASRPGTGSAYRPLHF. As DNA, the CDR3 is TGTGCCAGCAGACCCGGGACAGGGTCGGCGTATCGTCCCCTCCACTTT.